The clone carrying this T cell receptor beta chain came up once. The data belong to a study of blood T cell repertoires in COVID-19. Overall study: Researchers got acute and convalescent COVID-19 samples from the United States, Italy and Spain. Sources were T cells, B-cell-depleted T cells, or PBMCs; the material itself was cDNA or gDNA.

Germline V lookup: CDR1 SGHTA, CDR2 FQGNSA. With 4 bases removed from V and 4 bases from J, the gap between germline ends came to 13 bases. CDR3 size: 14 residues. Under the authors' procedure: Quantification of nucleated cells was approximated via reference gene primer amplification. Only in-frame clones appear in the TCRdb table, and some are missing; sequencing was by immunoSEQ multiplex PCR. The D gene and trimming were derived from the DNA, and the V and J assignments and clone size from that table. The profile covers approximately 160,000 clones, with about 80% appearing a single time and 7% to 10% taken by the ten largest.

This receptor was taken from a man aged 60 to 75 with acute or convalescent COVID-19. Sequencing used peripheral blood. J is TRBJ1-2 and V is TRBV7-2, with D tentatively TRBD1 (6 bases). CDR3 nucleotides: TGTGCCAGCAGCTACCCGAGCAGGGGCTATGGCTACACCTTC. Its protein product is CASSYPSRGYGYTF.